These 9 T cell receptor beta chains came from one sample sequenced in a study of cytomegalovirus exposure and HLA in healthy donors. Vbeta (60) and Jbeta (13) primers were used in the PCR. Repertoires were generated with immunoSEQ multiplex PCR, while TCRdb's copy carries only in-frame clones and drops some. The repertoire includes roughly 240,000 clones, around 78% of them detected once, and less than 0.6% sits in the top ten. Material: PBMCs. Receptors originate from a boy between 10 and 17 years old in good health and CMV-seronegative.

The chain employs TRBV19 and TRBJ2-3; no firm D call. Germline lookup yields CDR1 LNHDA and CDR2 SQIVND (reference sequence). The CDR3 has 14 residues. V was cut by 8 bases and J by 1 base, with 13 bases left in between. The CDR3 DNA follows: TGTGCCAGTGGTGGCCCTCAGGGCACAGATACGCAGTATTTT. Amino acid sequence: CASGGPQGTDTQYF. The entire variable domain, with the rest obtained from reference TRBV19 and TRBJ2-3, is as follows: DGGITQSPKYLFRKEGQNVTLSCEQNLNHDAMYWYRQDPGQGLRLIYYSQIVNDFQKGDIAEGYSVSREKKESFPLTVTSAQKNPTAFYLCASGGPQGTDTQYFGPGTRLTVL.

Only one count was recorded for this clone. The CDR3 coding sequence is TGTGCCAGCAGCTTAGATTACAGGGGATTCTCTGGAAACACCATATATTTT. This encodes CASSLDYRGFSGNTIYF. The chain employs TRBV7-6 and TRBJ1-3; TRBD1 matches at 7 bases. The CDR3 spans 17 residues. Trimming took 1 base from V and 0 from J; bases not matched to a gene: 6. Germline assignment: CDR1 SGHVS and CDR2 FNYEAQ.

J is TRBJ2-7 and V is TRBV2; possibly TRBD1 for D (5 bases). Germline V gives CDR1 SNHLY, CDR2 FYNNEI. V lost 3 bases to trimming and J lost 3 bases, with 9 bases between them. This CDR3 contains 13 residues. The CDR3 DNA reads TGTGCCAGCAGTGACCCGGACATCTACGAGCAGTACTTC. This codes for CASSDPDIYEQYF.

The V and J genes are TRBV6-1 and TRBJ2-7; the D gene is possibly TRBD1 (5 bases). Germline lookup yields CDR1 MNHNS and CDR2 SASEGT. This CDR3 comprises 14 residues. V was clipped by 4 bases and J by 0 bases, with 10 bases between them. The CDR3 is CASSVIQGSYEQYF. The CDR3 DNA sequence: TGTGCCAGCAGTGTAATCCAGGGCTCCTACGAGCAGTACTTC.

This clone has more than one count but fewer than ten. V gene TRBV9 combines with J gene TRBJ2-1; 9 bases fit TRBD2. The CDR3 length is 13 residues. Germline V lookup: CDR1 SGDLS, CDR2 YYNGEE. V shed 0 bases, J shed 10 bases, and the junction held 2 bases outside the gene matches. This CDR3 is CASSVATSGEQFF. CDR3 nucleotides: TGTGCCAGCAGCGTAGCGACTAGCGGAGAGCAGTTCTTC.

This sequence joins TRBV6-4 and TRBJ2-3; D is possibly TRBD2 (6 bases). From germline, CDR1 is MRHNA and CDR2 SNTAGT. Trimming took off 3 bases at V and 1 base at J, with 11 bases between the two ends. CDR3 length: 15 amino acids. The CDR3 DNA follows: TGTGCCAGCAGTGATGGGGCTAGCGGCACAGATACGCAGTATTTT. Its protein is CASSDGASGTDTQYF.

The rearrangement links TRBV5-4 to TRBJ2-3; the match to TRBD2 covers 7 bases. The CDR3 is 16 amino acids. J gave up 5 bases and V 2 bases, and 11 bases lay outside the gene matches. CDR1 and CDR2 (germline): SGHNT, YYREEE (reference sequence). Here the CDR3 reads CASSLGRTRELDTQYF. In nucleotides, the CDR3 is TGTGCCAGCAGCTTAGGGAGGACTAGGGAGTTAGATACGCAGTATTTT.

The chain links TRBV6-6 to TRBJ2-2; D not certain. The CDR3 totals 13 residues. The germline V gene encodes CDR1 MNHNY and CDR2 SVGAGI (reference sequence). The germline V and J ends were trimmed by 2 bases and 1 base, with 2 bases remaining between them. The CDR3 region has the DNA TGTGCCAGCAGTTACCAGAACACCGGGGAGCTGTTTTTT. It encodes CASSYQNTGELFF.

This chain joins TRBV2 and TRBJ2-5; tentative D call: TRBD1 (6 bases). The V gene lost 7 bases and the J gene lost 4 bases, with 19 bases spanning the gap. The CDR3 covers 15 residues. Germline V gene sequence: CDR1 SNHLY, CDR2 FYNNEI. The CDR3 nucleotides are TGTGCCAGCAACTGGGGGCGGAGCCGCGGAGAGACCCAGTACTTC. Protein: CASNWGRSRGETQYF.